Each of the 8 T cell receptor beta chains below was sequenced from the same sample in a study of CD8 T cells in Susac syndrome. Random hexamers were used to reverse transcribe roughly 0.5 to 1 ug of RNA. Via MiXCR, TCRdb re-called the immunoSEQ multiplex PCR reads, giving one row per CDR3 protein. This table has about 53,000 distinct CDR3 sequences, around 93% appearing once. Material for sequencing was CD8+ T cells from PBMCs. These receptor sequences come from a human donor with Susac syndrome.

The chain combines TRBV20-1 with TRBJ2-5, with 14 nucleotides matching TRBD2. CDR3 length equals 15 residues. The trim removed 6 bases at V and 4 bases at J, leaving 7 bases unmatched. The germline CDR1 and CDR2 sequences are DFQATT and SNEGSKA (reference sequence). The DNA of the CDR3 is TGCAGTGCGGATGGACTAGCGGGGGGTGGAGAGACCCAGTACTTC. Its protein product is CSADGLAGGGETQYF.

DNA for the CDR3: TGTGCCAGCAGTTGGGGTGGGGATACGCAGTATTTT. As protein: CASSWGGDTQYF. This rearrangement joins TRBV28 to TRBJ2-3, with D uncertain. Trimming took 4 bases from V and 6 from J, leaving 8 bases between them. Germline assignment: CDR1 MDHEN and CDR2 SYDVKM. The CDR3 spans 12 residues.

The gene calls are TRBV20-1 and TRBJ2-2, with TRBD1 matching 11 bases. The trim removed 1 base at V and 5 bases at J, leaving 9 bases unmatched. The CDR3 is 17 amino acids. Germline CDR1 DFQATT, CDR2 SNEGSKA (reference sequence). DNA of the CDR3: TGCAGTGCTAGAGGGGATTGGACAGGGGGCGGAACCGGGGAGCTGTTTTTT. Encoded protein: CSARGDWTGGGTGELFF.

The rearrangement joins TRBV25-1 to TRBJ1-5; 9 bases match TRBD1. V was pared by 9 bases and J by 0 bases, with 6 bases of the junction left unmatched. The length of the CDR3 is 15 residues. CDR1 MGHDK and CDR2 SYGVNS come from the germline V gene. The CDR3 region has the DNA TGTGCCAGTTCCACAGGGGGCGGTAGCAATCAGCCCCAGCATTTT. Encoded protein: CASSTGGGSNQPQHF.

This clonotype was recorded once. The genes are TRBV7-9 and TRBJ1-6; 8 bases map to TRBD1. The CDR3 runs 16 residues. Losses at the gene ends were 4 bases for V and 1 base for J; bases not matched to a gene: 3. Germline V CDR1 and CDR2: SEHNR, FQNEAQ (reference sequence). The CDR3 spells CASSYRTGSYNSPLHF. The CDR3 bases are TGTGCCAGCAGCTACAGGACAGGGTCCTATAATTCACCCCTCCACTTT. The full variable domain, in which reference TRBV7-9 and TRBJ1-6 provide the parts outside the CDR3, is DTGVSQNPRHKITKRGQNVTFRCDPISEHNRLYWYRQTLGQGPEFLTYFQNEAQLEKSRLLSDRFSAERPKGSFSTLEIQRTEQGDSAMYLCASSYRTGSYNSPLHFGNGTRLTVT.

This clonotype was observed once. J is TRBJ2-6 and V is TRBV29-1, with D tentatively TRBD2 (7 bases). Trimming removed 0 bases from V and 11 bases from J, with 17 bases in between. Germline V lookup: CDR1 SQVTM, CDR2 ANQGSEA. The CDR3 is made up of 15 amino acids. CDR3 nucleotides: TGCAGCGTTGAAGACGGACAGACCCGGGGGGACGTCCTGACTTTC. It translates to CSVEDGQTRGDVLTF.

The V gene is TRBV24-1, the J gene TRBJ2-1; TRBD2 matches 13 bases. The V and J ends lost 6 bases and 8 bases, in that order; junction bases with no gene match: 6. This CDR3 region has 15 residues. Germline V lookup: CDR1 KGHDR, CDR2 SFDVKD. In DNA, the CDR3 is TGTGCCACCAGTCCGGGACTAGCGGGAAGGCATGAGCAGTTCTTC. Its translation is CATSPGLAGRHEQFF.

This rearrangement joins TRBV15 to TRBJ2-7; the match to TRBD2 covers 8 bases. This CDR3 is built from 14 residues. Germline values: CDR1 LNHNV, CDR2 YYDKDF (reference sequence). J gave up 5 bases and V 4 bases, and 7 bases lay outside the gene matches. The CDR3 DNA reads TGTGCCACCAGCACAGGGACTAGTGGCGACGAGCAGTACTTC. Protein: CATSTGTSGDEQYF.